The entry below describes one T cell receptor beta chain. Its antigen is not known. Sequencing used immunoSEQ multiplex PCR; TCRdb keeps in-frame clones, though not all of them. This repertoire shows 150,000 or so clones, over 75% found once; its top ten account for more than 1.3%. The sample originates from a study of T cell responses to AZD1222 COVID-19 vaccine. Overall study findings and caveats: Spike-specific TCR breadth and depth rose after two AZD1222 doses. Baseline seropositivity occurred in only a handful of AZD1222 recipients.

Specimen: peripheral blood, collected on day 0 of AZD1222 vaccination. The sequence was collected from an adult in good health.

The CDR3: CAWSLGQWDQPQHF. For the CDR3, the DNA is TGTGCCTGGAGCCTGGGACAGTGGGATCAGCCCCAGCATTTT. The chain is built from TRBV30 and TRBJ1-5, with 7 bases fitting TRBD1. The CDR3 contains 14 residues. Germline V gene sequence: CDR1 GTSNPN, CDR2 SVGIG (reference sequence). J lost 5 bases, V lost 3 bases, and 7 bases had no gene match.